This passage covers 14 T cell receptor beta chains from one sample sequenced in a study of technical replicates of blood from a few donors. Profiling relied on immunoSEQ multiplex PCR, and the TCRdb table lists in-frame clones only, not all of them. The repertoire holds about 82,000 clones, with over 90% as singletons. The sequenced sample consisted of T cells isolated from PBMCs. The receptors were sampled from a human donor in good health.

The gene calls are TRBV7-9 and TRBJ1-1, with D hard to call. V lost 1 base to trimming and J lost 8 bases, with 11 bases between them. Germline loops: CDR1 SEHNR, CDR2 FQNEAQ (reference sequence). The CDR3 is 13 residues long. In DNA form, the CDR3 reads TGTGCCAGCAGCTTAGTGGAGGGTTTAGAAGCTTTCTTT. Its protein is CASSLVEGLEAFF.

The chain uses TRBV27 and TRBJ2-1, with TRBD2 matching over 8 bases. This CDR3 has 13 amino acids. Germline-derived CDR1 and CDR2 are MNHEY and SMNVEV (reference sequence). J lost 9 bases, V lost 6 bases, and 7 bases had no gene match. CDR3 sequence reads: CASSPGLASEQFF. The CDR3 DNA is TGTGCCAGCAGCCCAGGACTAGCTAGTGAGCAGTTCTTC.

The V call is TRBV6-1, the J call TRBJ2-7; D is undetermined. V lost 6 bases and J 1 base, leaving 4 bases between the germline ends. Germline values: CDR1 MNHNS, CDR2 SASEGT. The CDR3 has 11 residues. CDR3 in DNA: TGTGCCAGCAGCCCGTCCTACGAGCAGTACTTC. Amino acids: CASSPSYEQYF.

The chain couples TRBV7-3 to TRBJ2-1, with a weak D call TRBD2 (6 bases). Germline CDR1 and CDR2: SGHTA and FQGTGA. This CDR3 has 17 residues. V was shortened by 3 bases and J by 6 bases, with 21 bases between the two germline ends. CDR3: CASSFQGAAGSGNEQFF. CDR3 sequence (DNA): TGTGCCAGCAGCTTTCAGGGAGCGGCCGGGAGTGGCAATGAGCAGTTCTTC.

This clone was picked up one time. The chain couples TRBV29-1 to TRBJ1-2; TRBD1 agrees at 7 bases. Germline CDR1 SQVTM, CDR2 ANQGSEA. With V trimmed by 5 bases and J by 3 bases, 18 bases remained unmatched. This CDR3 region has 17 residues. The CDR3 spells CSVSGERQGLPDYGYTF. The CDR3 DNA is TGCAGCGTTTCGGGGGAAAGACAGGGCTTGCCTGACTATGGCTACACCTTC.

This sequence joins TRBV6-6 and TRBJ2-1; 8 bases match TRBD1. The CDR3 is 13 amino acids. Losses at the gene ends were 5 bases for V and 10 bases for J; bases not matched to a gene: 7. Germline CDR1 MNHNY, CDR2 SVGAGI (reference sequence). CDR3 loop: CASSTGTGREQFF. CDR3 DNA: TGTGCCAGCAGTACCGGGACAGGCCGAGAGCAGTTCTTC.

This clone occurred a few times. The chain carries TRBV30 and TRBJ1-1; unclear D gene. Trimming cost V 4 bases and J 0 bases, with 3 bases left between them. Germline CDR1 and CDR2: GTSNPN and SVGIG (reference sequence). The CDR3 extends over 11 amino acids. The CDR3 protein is CAWTVNTEAFF. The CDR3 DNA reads TGTGCCTGGACGGTGAACACTGAAGCTTTCTTT.

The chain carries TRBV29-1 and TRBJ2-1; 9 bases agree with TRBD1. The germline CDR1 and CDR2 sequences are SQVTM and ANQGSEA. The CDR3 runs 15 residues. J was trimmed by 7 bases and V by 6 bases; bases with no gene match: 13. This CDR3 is CSVIQGAGRGNEQFF. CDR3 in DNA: TGCAGCGTCATACAGGGGGCAGGTAGAGGGAATGAGCAGTTCTTC.

DNA of the CDR3: TGTGCCAGCAGCGGACAGGGTTCCGTTGAAGCTTTCTTT. Amino acid sequence: CASSGQGSVEAFF. The J gene is TRBJ1-1, the V gene TRBV6-1, with 8 bases aligning to TRBD1. The trim removed 6 bases at V and 7 bases at J, leaving 7 bases unmatched. The CDR3 is 13 residues long. Germline V gene data show CDR1 as MNHNS and CDR2 as SASEGT.

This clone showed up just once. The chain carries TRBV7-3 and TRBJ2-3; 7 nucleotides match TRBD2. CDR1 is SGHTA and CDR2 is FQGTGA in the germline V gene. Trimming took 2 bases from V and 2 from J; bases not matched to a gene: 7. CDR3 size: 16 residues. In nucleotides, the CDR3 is TGTGCCAGCAGCTTAGGTGTGGGACTATCCACAGATACGCAGTATTTT. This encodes CASSLGVGLSTDTQYF.

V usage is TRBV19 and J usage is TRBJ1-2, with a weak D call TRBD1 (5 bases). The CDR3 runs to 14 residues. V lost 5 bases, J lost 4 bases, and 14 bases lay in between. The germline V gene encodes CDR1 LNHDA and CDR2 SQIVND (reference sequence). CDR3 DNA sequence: TGTGCCAGTAGTGGGAAGACAGATATCTATGGCTACACCTTC. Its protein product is CASSGKTDIYGYTF.

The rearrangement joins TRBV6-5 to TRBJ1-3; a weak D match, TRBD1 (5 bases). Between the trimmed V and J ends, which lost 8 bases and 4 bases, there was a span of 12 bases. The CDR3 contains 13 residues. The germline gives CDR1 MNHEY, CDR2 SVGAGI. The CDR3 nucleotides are TGTGCCAGCGGAGGGGTCATCGGAAACACCATATATTTT. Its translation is CASGGVIGNTIYF.

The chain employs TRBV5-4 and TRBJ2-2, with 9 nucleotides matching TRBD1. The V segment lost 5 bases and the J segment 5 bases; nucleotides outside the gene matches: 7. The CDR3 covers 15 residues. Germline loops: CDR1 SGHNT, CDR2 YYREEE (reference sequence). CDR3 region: CASRAGTGNTGELFF. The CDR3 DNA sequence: TGTGCCAGCAGGGCCGGGACAGGGAATACCGGGGAGCTGTTTTTT.

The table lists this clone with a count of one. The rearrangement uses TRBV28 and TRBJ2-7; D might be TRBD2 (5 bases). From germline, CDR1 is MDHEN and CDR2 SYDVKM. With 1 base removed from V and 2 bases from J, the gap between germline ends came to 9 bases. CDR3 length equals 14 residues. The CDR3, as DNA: TGTGCCAGCAGTTTATTCGGGGTGCCCTACGAGCAGTACTTC. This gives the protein CASSLFGVPYEQYF.